This record looks at one T cell receptor (beta chain) sequence and its context. The target antigen is unknown. These data belong to a study of CXCR3-negative and CXCR3-positive naive CD8 T cells. Across the study: Some 150 million TRB reads in total, about 1.5 +/- 0.3 million per library. The study's findings and limits: Greater hydrophobicity was found in TRB CDR3s of CXCR3-positive naive cells than of CXCR3-negative naive cells. Naive subsets were similarly diverse, while memory CD8+ repertoires were much less diverse. Expression of CXCR3 was partially reduced after cryopreservation, and fresh PBMCs were used in most assays.

The method, 5' RACE with UMI labels, was used to prepare the TRB cDNA libraries. No DNA is given; TCRdb re-called the 5' RACE reads and lists each CDR3 protein once. The sample table includes around 60,000 distinct CDR3 sequences. The CDR3 is made up of 14 amino acids. Germline CDR1 and CDR2: SGHVS and FNYEAQ. V gene TRBV7-6 combines with J gene TRBJ2-7; no DNA is available, so the TRBD1 call from TCRdb remains unchecked. The sequencing sample was made of naive CXCR3- CD8+ T cells from blood. Subset given: CD45RO-CCR7+CD27+CD95- naive CD8+ T cells lacking CXCR3 (TNR3-). The TCR was taken from a human donor in good health. Some clones in this sample may be carry-over from other donors' samples. The chain's CDR3 is CASSLVAGGHEQYF.